Described below is a single TCR beta chain sequence and its context. The sample originates from a study of blood T cell repertoires in COVID-19. Study-level information: The United States, Italy and Spain were the sources of the acute and convalescent COVID-19 samples. Nucleic acid was either cDNA or gDNA, and it came from T cells, B-cell-depleted T cells, or PBMCs.

The V and J ends lost 6 bases and 0 bases respectively, with 8 bases between them. The CDR3 spans 13 residues. CDR1 is SGHTA, CDR2 FQGNSA, per germline. The authors' processing: By means of reference gene primer amplification, nucleated cell counts were estimated. Produced via immunoSEQ multiplex PCR; TCRdb's table is partial and in-frame only. The V and J calls and clone size are taken from that table; D and trimming were inferred from the DNA. Of 140,000 or so clones in the sample, roughly 82% were seen once. Source material: peripheral blood. The chain has TRBV7-2 and TRBJ1-2; D remains unclear. The clonotype originates from a man in his 60s with active or convalescent COVID-19. Here the CDR3 DNA reads TGTGCCAGCAGTCCGCTAACTAACTATGGCTACACCTTC. Amino acids: CASSPLTNYGYTF.